This T cell receptor (beta chain) emerged from a study of OX40 agonist ivuxolimab in advanced cancers. Sequencing was performed with immunoSEQ multiplex PCR; in TCRdb, only in-frame clones are kept and a portion is missing. The table lists about 37,000 clones, around four fifths of them singletons, with about 35% in the top ten. Of note for this clone: As yet, its antigen is unknown.

V lost 6 bases and J lost 2, with 8 bases in between. CDR1 and CDR2 from the germline V gene are MNHNS and SASEGT. The CDR3 loop spans 13 amino acids. Study-level findings and limits: In the 0.1-3.0 mg/kg groups, partial responders showed among the lowest expansion.

This chain joins TRBV6-1 and TRBJ1-5; D may be TRBD1 (5 bases). The clonotype was recovered from an adult with an advanced solid tumor such as melanoma, head and neck, liver or kidney cancer. This specimen was CD4+ or CD8+ T cells sorted from blood, taken in a trial of the OX40 agonist ivuxolimab. CDR3 in DNA: TGTGCCAGCAGGAAGACAGGCAATCAGCCCCAGCATTTT. As protein: CASRKTGNQPQHF.